The 4 T cell receptor beta chains listed next were all sequenced from one sample in a study of blood T cell repertoires in COVID-19. Profiling relied on immunoSEQ multiplex PCR, and the TCRdb table lists in-frame clones only, not all of them. The sample lists 130,000 or so clones; about 85% were seen once. The material sequenced was peripheral blood. The receptors come from a man in his 60s with acute or convalescent COVID-19.

The chain is built from TRBV7-2 and TRBJ1-6, with D perhaps matching TRBD1 (6 bases). Deletions cut 1 base from V and 4 bases from J, with 14 bases between. The CDR3 loop spans 17 amino acids. CDR1 is SGHTA and CDR2 is FQGNSA in the germline V gene. CDR3 sequence (DNA): TGTGCCAGCAGCTTAGGAGGGGGGGGCGGATATAATTCACCCCTCCACTTT. This gives the protein CASSLGGGGGYNSPLHF.

The J gene is TRBJ1-2, the V gene TRBV19, with a possible D match to TRBD1 (5 bases). The V gene's germline CDR1 is LNHDA and CDR2 SQIVND (reference sequence). V was pared by 6 bases and J by 7 bases, with 15 bases between. The CDR3 is 13 residues long. CDR3 residues: CASSLPGVFGYTF. The CDR3 nucleotides are TGTGCCAGTAGCCTCCCGGGGGTTTTTGGCTACACCTTC. The complete variable domain, with remaining parts taken from reference TRBV19 and TRBJ1-2, reads DGGITQSPKYLFRKEGQNVTLSCEQNLNHDAMYWYRQDPGQGLRLIYYSQIVNDFQKGDIAEGYSVSREKKESFPLTVTSAQKNPTAFYLCASSLPGVFGYTFGSGTRLTVV.

The chain links TRBV27 to TRBJ2-7; D is unresolved. With 8 bases removed from V and 7 bases from J, the gap between germline ends came to 18 bases. CDR1 MNHEY and CDR2 SMNVEV come from the germline V gene (reference sequence). There are 13 residues in the CDR3. The DNA of the CDR3 is TGTGCCAGCCAACAATCGGGTTCGCGGGAGCAGTACTTC. It translates to CASQQSGSREQYF.

The chain joins TRBV3-1 (or the pseudogene TRBV3-2) to TRBJ2-5; 15 nucleotides agree with TRBD2. The V and J ends lost 0 bases and 6 bases, in that order; junction bases with no gene match: 11. CDR3 length: 19 amino acids. Germline CDR1 reads LGHDT; CDR2 reads YNNKEL (reference sequence). CDR3: CASSQEGGLAGGLRKTQYF. The CDR3, as DNA: TGTGCCAGCAGCCAAGAGGGGGGACTAGCGGGAGGACTGAGGAAGACCCAGTACTTC.